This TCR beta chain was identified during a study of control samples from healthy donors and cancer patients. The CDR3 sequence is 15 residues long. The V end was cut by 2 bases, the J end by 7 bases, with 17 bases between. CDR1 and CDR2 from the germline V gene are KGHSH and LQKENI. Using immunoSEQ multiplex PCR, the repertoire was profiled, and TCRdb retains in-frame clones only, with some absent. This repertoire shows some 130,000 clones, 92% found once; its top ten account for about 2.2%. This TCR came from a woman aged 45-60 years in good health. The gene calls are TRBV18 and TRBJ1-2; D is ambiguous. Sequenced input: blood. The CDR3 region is CASSPNPAGFSGYTF. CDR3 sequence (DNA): TGTGCCAGCTCACCAAATCCAGCGGGGTTCTCTGGCTACACCTTC.